This T cell receptor beta chain is drawn from a study of OX40 agonist ivuxolimab in advanced cancers. Study-wide background: With a range of about 20 to 79, age averaged approximately 60 years, and roughly 80% were male.

Germline V gene data show CDR1 as KGHSH and CDR2 as LQKENI. The V end was cut by 2 bases, the J end by 4 bases, with 8 bases between. CDR3 length equals 14 residues. Concerning this clone: What it binds is not known.

Sequenced by immunoSEQ multiplex PCR; TCRdb stores in-frame clones only, minus some. The table lists approximately 25,000 clones, approximately 80% of them singletons. Notes on the study in general: Specificity for antigen went undetermined in the expanded peripheral T cells. Clonal expansion by week 6 occurred in CD4+ and CD8+ blood T cells (at 0.1 to 3.0 mg/kg).

The chain has TRBV18 and TRBJ2-2; no clear D gene. Here the sequenced sample was CD4+ or CD8+ T cells sorted from blood, taken in a trial of the OX40 agonist ivuxolimab. The sequence was obtained from an adult with an advanced solid tumor such as melanoma, head and neck, liver or kidney cancer. This chain's CDR3 is CASSPARSTGELFF. The CDR3, as DNA: TGTGCCAGCTCACCAGCTAGAAGCACCGGGGAGCTGTTTTTT.